The 23 T cell receptor beta chains in this list originate from one sample, sequenced in a study of beta chain features in type 1 diabetes (dated by TCRdb to 2016 to 2018). Receptor amplification or capture employed the immunoSEQ multiplex PCR assay. The entire isolated RNA was reverse transcribed using the High Capacity cDNA Reverse Transcription Kit, and thus expressed TCRB transcripts were sequenced. TCRdb re-hosts the immuneACCESS table, in-frame sequences only. Its copies lack some clones; in the studies checked, an unresolved V gene accounts for under half of them, and the cause for the rest is not known. Present in this sample are 300,000 to 400,000 clones, approximately 9.7% of which were seen just once. Of the sample, less than 1.2% is held by the ten largest clones. General study outcomes and caveats: In all four CD4+ subsets, TCRB CDR3 length was moderately but significantly shorter in type 1 diabetes patients.

These receptors have no identified antigens. Source material: central memory CD4+ T cells from blood. Source of these receptors: a man aged 25-45 years with type 1 diabetes.

As concerns this clone: Other DNA sequences in this sample translate to the same CDR3. The chain is built from TRBV18 and TRBJ2-7; the D gene is possibly TRBD1 (6 bases). Trimming took off 0 bases at V and 0 bases at J, with 9 bases between the two ends. The CDR3 totals 15 residues. Germline CDR1 and CDR2: KGHSH and LQKENI. The CDR3 loop reads CASSPPTGSSYEQYF. The CDR3 DNA reads TGTGCCAGCTCACCACCAACAGGGAGCTCCTACGAGCAGTACTTC.

With respect to this clone: A clone one base away is much larger, so this may be a read error. V and J are TRBV7-8 and TRBJ2-5, with 9 bases that match TRBD1. The CDR3 is made up of 14 amino acids. The germline gives CDR1 SGHVS, CDR2 FQNEAQ. V trimming: 3 bases; J trimming: 2 bases; junction bases outside the gene matches: 1. The CDR3 DNA sequence: TGTGCCAGCAGCTTTGACAGGGGGCAAGAGACCCAGTACTTC. It encodes CASSFDRGQETQYF.

This clone was recorded many times. The chain uses TRBV29-1 and TRBJ1-1, with no clear D. CDR1 SQVTM and CDR2 ANQGSEA come from the germline V gene. V was cut by 4 bases and J by 10 bases, with 13 bases left in between. The CDR3 spans 11 residues. CDR3 nucleotides: TGCAGCGTTGCGGATGGGCTTGTAGCTTTCTTT. Its translation: CSVADGLVAFF.

The rearrangement uses TRBV23-1 and TRBJ2-2; 9 positions agree with TRBD1. TRBV23-1 carries the ORF label, with uncertain function. V shed 0 bases and J 0 bases; nucleotides not matched to a gene: 8. This CDR3 has 19 amino acids. The CDR3 loop is CASSQSYRGRETNTGELFF. Here the CDR3 DNA reads TGCGCCAGCAGTCAATCGTACAGGGGGCGCGAAACGAACACCGGGGAGCTGTTTTTT.

This clone showed up just a few times. The rearrangement links TRBV11-2 to TRBJ2-1, with 12 nucleotides matching TRBD2. The CDR3 is 14 amino acids. Germline CDR1 and CDR2: SGHAT and FQNNGV. Trimming removed 4 bases from V and 13 bases from J; junction bases left unmatched: 8. The DNA for the CDR3 is TGTGCCAGCAGCTCGACTAGCGGGGGACCCGGTCAGTTCTTC. Protein product: CASSSTSGGPGQFF.

The chain combines TRBV4-3 with TRBJ1-6; no definite D call. The V gene lost 3 bases and the J gene lost 11 bases, with 11 bases spanning the gap. Germline V gene data show CDR1 as LGHNA and CDR2 as YSLEER. The CDR3 loop spans 13 amino acids. The CDR3 here is CASSQGKRAPLHF. The CDR3 nucleotides read TGCGCCAGCAGCCAGGGGAAGAGGGCACCCCTCCACTTT.

This clone was seen once. The chain employs TRBV7-2 and TRBJ1-6; D gene ambiguous. The V end was cut by 1 base, the J end by 7 bases, with 8 bases between. The CDR3 extends over 14 amino acids. CDR1 and CDR2 from the germline V gene are SGHTA and FQGNSA. Here the CDR3 reads CASSLGSSNSPLHF. The CDR3 DNA sequence: TGTGCCAGCAGCTTAGGGTCTTCAAATTCACCCCTCCACTTT.

V usage is TRBV4-3 and J usage is TRBJ2-7; D remains unclear. Per germline, CDR1 LGHNA and CDR2 YSLEER. Trimming took 1 base from V and 5 from J, leaving 18 bases between them. The CDR3 extends over 16 amino acids. CDR3 loop: CASSQVPTGDLHEQYF. CDR3 nucleotides: TGCGCCAGCAGCCAAGTTCCAACCGGTGACTTACACGAGCAGTACTTC.

The rearrangement joins TRBV2 to TRBJ2-3, with D possibly TRBD1 on 6 matching bases. The CDR3 contains 14 residues. V was clipped by 7 bases and J by 0 bases, with 11 bases between them. Germline loops: CDR1 SNHLY, CDR2 FYNNEI. Here the CDR3 DNA reads TGTGCCAGCAACCGGGACACCAGCACAGATACGCAGTATTTT. Translated, it gives CASNRDTSTDTQYF.

This chain joins TRBV2 and TRBJ1-2; D unclear. V was cut by 6 bases and J by 2 bases, with 10 bases left in between. The germline gives CDR1 SNHLY, CDR2 FYNNEI. The CDR3 loop spans 13 amino acids. CDR3 region: CASREDGNYGYTF. CDR3 DNA sequence: TGTGCCAGCAGAGAGGACGGAAACTATGGCTACACCTTC.

The sample holds many counts of this clone. The gene calls are TRBV7-9 and TRBJ2-3; D is unclear. Trimming took off 5 bases at V and 1 base at J, with 16 bases between the two ends. The V gene's germline CDR1 is SEHNR and CDR2 FQNEAQ (reference sequence). There are 16 residues in the CDR3. CDR3 sequence: CASSPSKALRTDTQYF. CDR3 nucleotide sequence: TGTGCCAGCAGCCCAAGTAAGGCACTTCGCACAGATACGCAGTATTTT.

The chain couples TRBV10-2 to TRBJ2-2, with D possibly being TRBD2 (5 bases). V shed 6 bases and J shed 6 bases, with 8 bases lying between them. Germline V gene sequence: CDR1 WSHSY, CDR2 SAAADI. The CDR3 has 12 residues. The CDR3 sequence is CASSRDAGELFF. The CDR3 region has the DNA TGCGCCAGCAGCCGGGATGCCGGGGAGCTGTTTTTT.

The chain is built from TRBV9 and TRBJ2-3; TRBD2 is a possible D gene (5 bases). Germline V lookup: CDR1 SGDLS, CDR2 YYNGEE. The germline V and J ends were trimmed by 6 bases and 5 bases, with 13 bases remaining between them. This CDR3 is built from 13 residues. As DNA, the CDR3 is TGTGCCAGCAACGGGAACTACGGAGATACGCAGTATTTT. Amino acid sequence: CASNGNYGDTQYF.

In its sample, this clone was seen a few times. This rearrangement joins TRBV9 to TRBJ2-7, with D possibly being TRBD1 (5 bases). The germline V and J ends were trimmed by 0 bases and 7 bases, with 14 bases remaining between them. This CDR3 comprises 14 residues. Germline CDR1 and CDR2: SGDLS and YYNGEE. The CDR3 sequence: CASSVGARAVEQYF. The CDR3 DNA is TGTGCCAGCAGCGTAGGGGCCAGGGCCGTGGAGCAGTACTTC. The variable domain in full, with the rest retrieved from reference TRBV9 and TRBJ2-7, is DSGVTQTPKHLITATGQRVTLRCSPRSGDLSVYWYQQSLDQGLQFLIQYYNGEERAKGNILERFSAQQFPDLHSELNLSSLELGDSALYFCASSVGARAVEQYFGPGTRLTVT.

This clone occurred a few times. The rearrangement links TRBV11-2 to TRBJ1-2; 9 positions agree with TRBD1. The V and J ends lost 5 bases and 5 bases, in that order; junction bases with no gene match: 3. This CDR3 has 13 amino acids. Looked up from germline, CDR1 is SGHAT and CDR2 is FQNNGV. Written as DNA, the CDR3 is TGTGCCAGCAGCCCGGACAGGGGATATGGCTACACCTTC. Translating it yields CASSPDRGYGYTF.

There are a few counts of this clone. The rearrangement links TRBV10-3 to TRBJ2-1; 9 bases map to TRBD1. Germline CDR1 is ENHRY and CDR2 is SYGVKD. V was clipped by 4 bases and J by 6 bases; unmatched bases: 7. The CDR3 has 15 residues. CDR3: CAISGGTGRGNEQFF. In DNA form, the CDR3 reads TGTGCCATCAGTGGGGGGACAGGGAGGGGCAATGAGCAGTTCTTC.

The rearrangement joins TRBV28 to TRBJ2-7, with 9 bases that match TRBD1. The CDR3 contains 14 residues. Germline CDR1 is MDHEN and CDR2 is SYDVKM. Losses at the gene ends were 5 bases for V and 4 bases for J; bases not matched to a gene: 6. CDR3 region: CASSPRDREYEQYF. The CDR3 coding sequence is TGTGCCAGCAGTCCACGGGACAGGGAATACGAGCAGTACTTC.

The chain has TRBV30 and TRBJ2-7; 11 nucleotides line up with TRBD2. The J segment lost 2 bases and the V segment lost 0 bases, leaving 3 bases of the junction unmatched. CDR3 length: 15 residues. The germline V gene encodes CDR1 GTSNPN and CDR2 SVGIG (reference sequence). CDR3 residues: CAWSVPLAGAYEQYF. The CDR3 coding sequence is TGTGCCTGGAGTGTGCCACTAGCGGGGGCCTACGAGCAGTACTTC. Looking up the rest from reference TRBV30 and TRBJ2-7 gives the full variable domain: SQTIHQWPATLVQPVGSPLSLECTVEGTSNPNLYWYRQAAGRGLQLLFYSVGIGQISSEVPQNLSASRPQDRQFILSSKKLLLSDSGFYLCAWSVPLAGAYEQYFGPGTRLTVT.

This clone was detected only a few times. The chain is built from TRBV5-1 and TRBJ2-4; 7 bases are a match to TRBD1. J was trimmed by 1 base and V by 6 bases; bases with no gene match: 4. Looked up from germline, CDR1 is SGHRS and CDR2 is YFSETQ. The CDR3 is made up of 14 amino acids. CDR3 DNA sequence: TGCGCCAGCACCGCGGACAGGGCCAAAAACATTCAGTACTTC. Its protein product is CASTADRAKNIQYF.

CDR3 sequence reads: CASSPPEGSDTQYF. In DNA, the CDR3 is TGTGCCAGCTCACCACCGGAGGGATCAGATACGCAGTATTTT. The rearrangement joins TRBV18 to TRBJ2-3; D possibly corresponds to TRBD2 (6 bases). From germline, CDR1 is KGHSH and CDR2 LQKENI. Trimming cost V 0 bases and J 4 bases, with 8 bases left between them. The length of the CDR3 is 14 residues.

The sample holds a few counts of this clone. The gene calls are TRBV30 and TRBJ1-3; D is unclear. The germline CDR1 and CDR2 sequences are GTSNPN and SVGIG (reference sequence). The CDR3 is 14 amino acids. V lost 1 base and J lost 1, with 8 bases in between. The CDR3 protein is CAWSAGISGNTIYF. CDR3 bases: TGTGCCTGGAGTGCGGGGATATCTGGAAACACCATATATTTT.

This clone has only a few counts. V is TRBV6-6 and J is TRBJ2-3; D is unclear. The germline V gene encodes CDR1 MNHNY and CDR2 SVGAGI (reference sequence). This CDR3 contains 13 residues. The V and J ends lost 6 bases and 11 bases respectively, with 18 bases between them. The CDR3 loop is CASRDHSLFRQYF. In DNA, the CDR3 is TGTGCCAGCAGGGATCACTCCTTATTCAGGCAGTATTTT.

This clone has just a few counts. The chain joins TRBV7-7 to TRBJ2-1; D is unresolved. Germline V gene sequence: CDR1 SSHAT, CDR2 FNYEAQ (reference sequence). This CDR3 comprises 13 residues. V dropped 6 bases and J dropped 0 bases, with 6 bases sitting between them. The CDR3 coding sequence is TGTGCCAGCAGTGTGGACTCCTACAATGAGCAGTTCTTC. This encodes CASSVDSYNEQFF. Looking up the rest from reference TRBV7-7 and TRBJ2-1 gives the full variable domain: GAGVSQSPRYKVTKRGQDVTLRCDPISSHATLYWYQQALGQGPEFLTYFNYEAQPDKSGLPSDRFSAERPEGSISTLTIQRTEQRDSAMYRCASSVDSYNEQFFGPGTRLTVL.